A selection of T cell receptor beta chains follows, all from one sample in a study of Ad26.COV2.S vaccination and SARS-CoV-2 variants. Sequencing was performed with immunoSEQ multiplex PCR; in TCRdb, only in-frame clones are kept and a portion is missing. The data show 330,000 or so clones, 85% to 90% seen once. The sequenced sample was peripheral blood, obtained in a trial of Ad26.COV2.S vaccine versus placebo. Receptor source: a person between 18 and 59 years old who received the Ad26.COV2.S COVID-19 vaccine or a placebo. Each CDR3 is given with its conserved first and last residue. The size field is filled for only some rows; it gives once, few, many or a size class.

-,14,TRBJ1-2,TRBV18,CASSLGTPGEGYTF
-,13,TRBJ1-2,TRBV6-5,CASSLGRNYGYTF
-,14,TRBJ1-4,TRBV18,CASSRRDGDEKLFF
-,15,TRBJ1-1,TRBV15,CATTVSTTGGTEAFF
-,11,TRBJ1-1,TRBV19,CASSGVAEAFF
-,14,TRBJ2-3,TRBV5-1,CASREQPSTDTQYF
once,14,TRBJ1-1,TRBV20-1,CSASGMGGRPEAFF
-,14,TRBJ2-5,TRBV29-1,CSVETNREGKTQYF
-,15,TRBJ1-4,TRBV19,CASKRIGAGDEKLFF
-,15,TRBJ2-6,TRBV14,CASSQRRAGANVLTF
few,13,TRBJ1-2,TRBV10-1,CASSPVDGMGYTF
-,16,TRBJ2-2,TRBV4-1,CASSPPGREIPGELFF
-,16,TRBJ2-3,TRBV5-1,CASSFGSGFSTDTQYF
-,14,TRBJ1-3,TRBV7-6,CASSLARSGNTIYF
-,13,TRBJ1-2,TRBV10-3,CASREGYNYGYTF
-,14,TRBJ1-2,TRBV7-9,CASSLTGPLGGYTF
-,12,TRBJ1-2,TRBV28,CASSDMSYGYTF
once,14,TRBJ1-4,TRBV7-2,CASSSRGANEKLFF
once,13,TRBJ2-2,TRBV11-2,CASSLPGTGELFF
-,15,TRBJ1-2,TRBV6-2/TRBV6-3,CASSSGLGGYYGYTF
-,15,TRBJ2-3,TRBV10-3,CAISGGTFTTDTQYF
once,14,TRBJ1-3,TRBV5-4,CASSLGQYSNTIYF
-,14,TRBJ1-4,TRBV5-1,CASRTGTFNEKLFF
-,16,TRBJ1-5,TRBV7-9,CASSPSGGVENQPQHF
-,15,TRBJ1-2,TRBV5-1,CASSHRTDTNYGYTF
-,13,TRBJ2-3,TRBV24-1,CATGDRGLDTQYF
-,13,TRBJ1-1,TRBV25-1,CASSVTGSLEAFF
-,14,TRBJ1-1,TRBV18,CASSPSPGSTEAFF
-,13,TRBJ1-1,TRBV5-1,CASSPQGYTEAFF
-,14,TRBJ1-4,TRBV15,CATSRVGQNEKLFF
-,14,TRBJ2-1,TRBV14,CASSQVRGLNEQFF
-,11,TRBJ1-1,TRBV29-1,CSVEGNTEAFF
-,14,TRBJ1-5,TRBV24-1,CATSDFFSNQPQHF
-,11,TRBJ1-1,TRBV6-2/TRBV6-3,CASSYSAEAFF
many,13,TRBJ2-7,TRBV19,CATARDSFYEQYF
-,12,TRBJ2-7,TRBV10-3,CAISEVGTEQYF
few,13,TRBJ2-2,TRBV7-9,CASSQVNTGELFF
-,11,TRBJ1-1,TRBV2,CASSWGLEAFF
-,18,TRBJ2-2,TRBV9,CASSAGRTGSRGTGELFF
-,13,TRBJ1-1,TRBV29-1,CSVEDALVGEAFF
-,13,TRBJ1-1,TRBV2,CASSAGGGTEAFF
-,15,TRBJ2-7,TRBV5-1,CASSPGQVTSYEQYF
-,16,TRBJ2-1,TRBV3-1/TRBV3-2,CASSRRLAGGIGEQFF
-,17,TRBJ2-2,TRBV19,CASIAGGGRPNTGELFF
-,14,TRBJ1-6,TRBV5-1,CASSPGTDNSPLHF
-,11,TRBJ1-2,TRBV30,CAWSTGGGYTF
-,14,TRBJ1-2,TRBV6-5,CASSPGDRLYGYTF
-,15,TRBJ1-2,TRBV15,CATSREGSGVYGYTF
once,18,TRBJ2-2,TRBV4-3,CASSHGPPGQVITGELFF
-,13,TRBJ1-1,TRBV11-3,CASSRQGDTEAFF
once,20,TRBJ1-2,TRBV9,CASSVESSPEWFRARYGYTF
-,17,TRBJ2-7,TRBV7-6,CASSATGTGGRRGEQYF